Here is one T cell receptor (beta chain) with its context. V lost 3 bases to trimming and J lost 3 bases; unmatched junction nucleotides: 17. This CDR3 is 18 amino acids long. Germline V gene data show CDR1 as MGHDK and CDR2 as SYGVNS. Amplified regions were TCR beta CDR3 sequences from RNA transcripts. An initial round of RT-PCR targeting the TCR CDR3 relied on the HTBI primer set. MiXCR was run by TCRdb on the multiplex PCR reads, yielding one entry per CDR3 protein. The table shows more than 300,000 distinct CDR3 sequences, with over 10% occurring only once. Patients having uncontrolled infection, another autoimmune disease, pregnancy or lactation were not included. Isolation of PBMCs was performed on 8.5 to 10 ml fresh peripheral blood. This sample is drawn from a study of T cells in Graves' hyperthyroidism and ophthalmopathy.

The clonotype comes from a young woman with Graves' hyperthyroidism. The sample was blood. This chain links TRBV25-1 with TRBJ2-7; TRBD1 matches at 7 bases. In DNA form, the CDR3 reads TGTGCCAGCAGTGACTCCCGGGACAGAGCCGGGACGAACTACGAGCAGTACTTC. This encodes CASSDSRDRAGTNYEQYF.